The source of this T cell receptor (beta chain) is a study of CD8 T cells in Susac syndrome. The authors reverse transcribed roughly 0.5 to 1 ug RNA with random hexamers. Across 54 Vbeta and 13 Jbeta, TCR beta CDR3 was amplified with immunoSEQ multiplex PCR. TCRdb analysed the immunoSEQ multiplex PCR reads with MiXCR anew, one entry per CDR3 protein. Of 190,000 or so distinct CDR3 sequences in the sample, 90% to 95% were seen once. Sequencing targeted TCR beta in blood CD8+ and CD4+ T cells. Relapsing-remitting disease, either stable or active, was present in the treatment-naive patients who were the multiple sclerosis controls. FACS was used to enrich TEMRA cells, whereas the CD8+ and CD4+ T cells were obtained by negative isolation. The specimen was CD4+ T cells from PBMCs. The receptor's source is a human donor with multiple sclerosis.

In DNA, the CDR3 is TGCAGCGTTGAAACTAGTATCCACGAGCAGTACTTC. Translating gives CSVETSIHEQYF. V and J are TRBV29-1 and TRBJ2-7; TRBD2 might be the D (5 bases). The germline V gene encodes CDR1 SQVTM and CDR2 ANQGSEA. V lost 2 bases to trimming and J lost 5 bases, with 10 bases between them. The CDR3 runs 12 residues.